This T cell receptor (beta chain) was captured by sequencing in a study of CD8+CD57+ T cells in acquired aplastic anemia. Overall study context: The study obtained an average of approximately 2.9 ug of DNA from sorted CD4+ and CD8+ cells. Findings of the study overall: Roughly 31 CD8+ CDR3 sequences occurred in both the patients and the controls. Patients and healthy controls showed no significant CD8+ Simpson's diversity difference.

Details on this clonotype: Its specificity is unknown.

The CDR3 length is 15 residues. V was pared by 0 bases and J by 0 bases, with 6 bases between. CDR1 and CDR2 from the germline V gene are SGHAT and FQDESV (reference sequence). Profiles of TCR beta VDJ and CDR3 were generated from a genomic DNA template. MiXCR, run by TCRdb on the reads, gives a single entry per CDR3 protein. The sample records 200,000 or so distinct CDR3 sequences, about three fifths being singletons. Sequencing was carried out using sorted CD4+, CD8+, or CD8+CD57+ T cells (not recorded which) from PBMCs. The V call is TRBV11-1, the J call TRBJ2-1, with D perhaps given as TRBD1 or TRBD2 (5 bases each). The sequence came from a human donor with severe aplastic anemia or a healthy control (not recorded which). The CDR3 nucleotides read TGTGCCAGCAGCTTAGCGGGGACCTCCTACAATGAGCAGTTCTTC. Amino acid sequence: CASSLAGTSYNEQFF. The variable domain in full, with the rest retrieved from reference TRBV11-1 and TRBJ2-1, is EAEVAQSPRYKITEKSQAVAFWCDPISGHATLYWYRQILGQGPELLVQFQDESVVDDSQLPKDRFSAERLKGVDSTLKIQPAELGDSAMYLCASSLAGTSYNEQFFGPGTRLTVL.